This TCR beta chain stems from a study of metastatic and nonmetastatic thyroid tumors. Study-level information: Thyroid patients, malignant and benign, had repertoires compared across blood and tumor or nodule tissue.

Patients were all untreated before their thyroid surgery. Per the authors' pipeline: Differences in CDR3 between clinicopathological groups were drawn on to build a classifier intended to discriminate distant-metastatic papillary thyroid cancer patients. Using MiXCR, TCRdb re-called clones from the PCR reads. TCRdb, not the authors, supplied the V and J calls. Found here are fewer than 25,000 clones, 18% of them singletons; the top ten hold approximately 2.9%. This clone was counted at least ten times. A much larger clone differs by one base, so this may be a read error. The CDR3 runs to 14 residues. V gave up 5 bases and J gave up 4 bases, with 16 bases separating them. In germline, CDR1 is DFQATT, CDR2 SNEGSKA (reference sequence).

The source material was adjacent normal tissue. V and J are TRBV20-1 and TRBJ2-3, with TRBD2 as a possible D gene (5 bases). The sequence was collected from a male donor with papillary thyroid cancer or a benign thyroid nodule (not recorded which). Some clones in this sample may be carry-over from other donors' samples. This CDR3 is CSAPRAGLADTQYF. CDR3 nucleotides: TGCAGTGCTCCAAGGGCGGGCCTCGCAGATACGCAGTATTTT.